Below are 19 T cell receptor beta chains sequenced from a single sample in a study of post-analysis software for immune sequencing data (dated by TCRdb to between 2014 and 2016). Overall results and qualifications from the work: Several TRBV segments, including TRBV5-6, TRBV5-1 and TRBV20-1, were significantly more frequent in patients than controls.

Antigen specificity for these receptors is unknown. To prepare the library, PCR was applied. Sequencing relied on an Illumina HiSeq 2500. To reduce PCR and sequencing biases, unique molecular identifiers were built into the TCR beta cDNA libraries. TCRdb took the public reads, trimmed them with fastp at Q25, ran MiXCR for clone calling and kept in-frame beta chains. CDR3 protein duplicates are merged, each entry listing the most common genes and DNA. This sample is represented by roughly 730,000 distinct CDR3 sequences; roughly 30% of them were singletons. The top ten clones comprise roughly 0.53% of the sample. The sample consisted of blood. Receptors originate from a girl between 5 and 17 years old with multiple sclerosis.

This clonotype has ten or more counts. The chain combines TRBV7-2 with TRBJ2-5; no firm D call. The CDR3 is made up of 13 amino acids. V dropped 2 bases and J dropped 4 bases, with 8 bases sitting between them. Germline CDR1 is SGHTA and CDR2 is FQGNSA. The CDR3 nucleotides read TGTGCCAGCAGCTTAAATGCGATAGAGACCCAGTACTTC. It yields the protein CASSLNAIETQYF.

The V gene is TRBV3-1, the J gene TRBJ2-5; TRBD1 matches 7 bases. This CDR3 comprises 16 residues. Trimming removed 5 bases from V and 11 bases from J; junction bases left unmatched: 20. The germline V gene has CDR1 LGHDT and CDR2 YNNKEL (reference sequence). This chain's CDR3 is CASSSRGGLGDNEQYF. For the CDR3, the DNA is TGTGCCAGCAGCTCCCGAGGGGGCTTGGGAGACAATGAGCAGTACTTC.

The gene calls are TRBV7-9 and TRBJ1-2, with TRBD1 identical over 8 bases. CDR1 is SEHNR and CDR2 is FQNEAQ in the germline V gene (reference sequence). CDR3 length equals 14 residues. V gave up 3 bases and J gave up 7 bases; unmatched junction bases: 7. The CDR3 is CASSFLDRVSGYTF. CDR3 in DNA: TGTGCCAGCAGCTTCTTGGACAGGGTCTCTGGCTACACCTTC.

This clonotype was recorded a few times. J is TRBJ2-5 and V is TRBV5-1, with 9 nucleotides matching TRBD1. CDR1 is SGHRS, CDR2 YFSETQ, per germline. The CDR3 extends over 13 amino acids. The junction had 10 bases not matched to a gene; V was cut back by 5 bases and J by 11 bases. CDR3 region: CASSSGQGFEQYF. The CDR3 DNA reads as TGCGCCAGCAGTTCGGGACAGGGTTTTGAGCAGTACTTC.

Only a few counts were recorded for this clonotype. The V gene is TRBV7-2, the J gene TRBJ2-5, with D uncertain. Trimming shortened V by 7 bases and J by 0 bases, and 15 bases separated the two germline ends. Germline lookup yields CDR1 SGHTA and CDR2 FQGNSA. CDR3 length: 15 amino acids. The CDR3 region is CASTPQLGNQETQYF. In DNA form, the CDR3 reads TGTGCCAGCACCCCCCAGCTAGGGAACCAAGAGACCCAGTACTTC.

This clonotype came up many times. This chain connects TRBV29-1 to TRBJ2-3; D gene uncertain. Per germline, CDR1 SQVTM and CDR2 ANQGSEA. Trimming stripped 7 bases from V and 6 bases from J, with 14 bases between. This CDR3 is built from 12 residues. CDR3 sequence: CSERTSSDTQYF. As DNA, the CDR3 is TGCAGCGAAAGAACCTCGTCCGATACGCAGTATTTT.

This clonotype turned up a few times. The chain employs TRBV14 and TRBJ1-2, with D possibly being TRBD1 (5 bases). CDR1 is SGHDN and CDR2 is FVKESK in the germline V gene. Trimming cost V 9 bases and J 2 bases, with 16 bases left between them. The CDR3 runs to 14 residues. CDR3 protein: CASRLSGGNYGYTF. The CDR3 DNA follows: TGTGCCAGTCGCCTATCCGGGGGGAACTATGGCTACACCTTC.

The V gene is TRBV11-2, the J gene TRBJ2-1; 9 nucleotides match TRBD2. Germline trimming cut 5 bases from V and 5 bases from J; bases unmatched to any gene: 4. This CDR3 is built from 14 residues. The germline V gene has CDR1 SGHAT and CDR2 FQNNGV. DNA of the CDR3: TGTGCCAGCAGCCGGACTAGCGCAAACAATGAGCAGTTCTTC. This codes for CASSRTSANNEQFF. The whole variable domain, filled in from reference TRBV11-2 and TRBJ2-1, reads EAGVAQSPRYKIIEKRQSVAFWCNPISGHATLYWYQQILGQGPKLLIQFQNNGVVDDSQLPKDRFSAERLKGVDSTLKIQPAKLEDSAVYLCASSRTSANNEQFFGPGTRLTVL.

The chain joins TRBV12-3 or TRBV12-4 to TRBJ2-5; D call uncertain. Trimming took off 1 base at V and 11 bases at J, with 5 bases between the two ends. This CDR3 is 10 amino acids long. The CDR3 is CASSLGVQYF. As DNA, the CDR3 is TGTGCCAGCAGTTTAGGGGTGCAGTACTTC.

The J gene is TRBJ1-4, the V gene TRBV10-3; tentatively, D is TRBD1 (5 bases). Germline values: CDR1 ENHRY, CDR2 SYGVKD. V lost 2 bases to trimming and J lost 7 bases, with 11 bases between them. The CDR3 is 14 amino acids. The CDR3 DNA reads TGTGCCATCAGTGAGGGGGGATTCTCTGAAAAACTGTTTTTT. It codes for CAISEGGFSEKLFF.

This clonotype was counted only a few times. The chain is built from TRBV29-1 and TRBJ2-2; D is possibly TRBD1 or TRBD2 (5 bases each). V lost 4 bases, J lost 7 bases, and 7 bases lay in between. The CDR3 consists of 11 residues. Looked up from germline, CDR1 is SQVTM and CDR2 is ANQGSEA. The CDR3 DNA reads TGCAGCGTTGCTGGGGGCGGGGAGCTGTTTTTT. Translating gives CSVAGGGELFF.

This chain links TRBV20-1 with TRBJ2-7; perhaps D is TRBD1 or TRBD2 (6 bases each). Trimming cost V 1 base and J 1 base, with 14 bases left between them. Germline V gene data show CDR1 as DFQATT and CDR2 as SNEGSKA (reference sequence). The CDR3 extends over 15 amino acids. The CDR3 is CSARAPGAESYEQYF. In nucleotides, the CDR3 is TGCAGTGCTAGAGCCCCGGGGGCGGAATCCTACGAGCAGTACTTC.

The table lists this clonotype with a few counts. The junction departs from the called germline gene at one end, perhaps through a read error. The V call is TRBV15, the J call TRBJ1-2; D perhaps matches TRBD1 (6 bases). The CDR3 has 13 amino acids. Germline assignment: CDR1 LNHNV and CDR2 YYDKDF (reference sequence). The CDR3 coding sequence is TGTGCCACCGGCAGGGGCGGTGGCTATGGCTACACCTTC. It yields the protein CATGRGGGYGYTF.

This clonotype has just a few counts. The rearrangement joins TRBV6-5 to TRBJ2-5; D not resolved. The DNA end lines up better with TRBJ2-7; the J call may be wrong. This CDR3 has 13 amino acids. Germline V CDR1 and CDR2: MNHEY, SVGAGI. The CDR3 reads CASQTAGSYEQYF. For the CDR3, the DNA is TGTGCCAGCCAAACGGCAGGTTCCTACGAGCAGTACTTC.

The chain has TRBV6-6 and TRBJ1-2; a possible D gene is TRBD1 (5 bases). V lost 2 bases, J lost 0 bases, and 13 bases lay in between. The CDR3 loop spans 16 amino acids. From germline, CDR1 is MNHNY and CDR2 SVGAGI (reference sequence). CDR3 sequence: CASSYITGAPNYGYTF. The CDR3 DNA reads as TGTGCCAGCAGTTACATTACAGGAGCTCCTAACTATGGCTACACCTTC.

This sequence joins TRBV29-1 and TRBJ2-1; D is undetermined. Deletions cut 6 bases from V and 5 bases from J, with 5 bases between. Germline V lookup: CDR1 SQVTM, CDR2 ANQGSEA. CDR3 length equals 10 residues. The CDR3 sequence is CSVTHNEQFF. CDR3 DNA sequence: TGCAGCGTAACCCACAATGAGCAGTTCTTC.

With respect to this clonotype: One junction end disagrees with the germline gene, perhaps due to a read error. Written as DNA, the CDR3 is TGCGCCAGCAGCTTGGCGGCTAGCGGAACCTACAGTGAGCAGTTCTTC. Residues: CASSLAASGTYSEQFF. The rearrangement uses TRBV5-1 and TRBJ2-1, with 7 nucleotides matching TRBD2. The V gene's germline CDR1 is SGHRS and CDR2 YFSETQ. The CDR3 is made up of 16 amino acids.

This clonotype was observed a handful of times. This rearrangement joins TRBV29-1 to TRBJ1-3; D remains ambiguous. The V end was cut by 4 bases, the J end by 0 bases, with 7 bases between. Germline V lookup: CDR1 SQVTM, CDR2 ANQGSEA. The CDR3 runs 13 residues. The DNA for the CDR3 is TGCAGCGTTGCCATGAGCTCTGGAAACACCATATATTTT. This sequence encodes CSVAMSSGNTIYF.

The chain joins TRBV6-5 to TRBJ2-2; D might be TRBD1 (6 bases). V lost 1 base and J 3 bases, leaving 12 bases between the germline ends. CDR1 MNHEY and CDR2 SVGAGI come from the germline V gene. CDR3 length: 16 residues. Written as DNA, the CDR3 is TGTGCCAGCAGTTACTTGGAACAGGGATACACCGGGGAGCTGTTTTTT. Residues: CASSYLEQGYTGELFF.